The rows below give T cell receptor beta chains drawn from one sample of a study of cytomegalovirus exposure and HLA in healthy donors. Generated by immunoSEQ multiplex PCR, the TCRdb table keeps only in-frame clones and is missing some. The sample holds 65,000 or so clones; approximately 90% are singletons and the top ten take 1% to 1.5%. Sequenced input: PBMCs. These receptor sequences come from a young woman in good health and CMV-seronegative. CDR3s include the opening cysteine and the closing phenylalanine or tryptophan. A D gene is named only where the DNA matches it firmly. The listing skips clone size in some rows; elsewhere it reads once, few, many or a size class.

J gene | clone size | V gene | D gene | CDR3 protein | CDR3 DNA
TRBJ2-5 | - | TRBV6-1 | - | CASSEFGPRETQYF | TGTGCCAGCAGTGAATTCGGTCCACGAGAGACCCAGTACTTC
TRBJ1-6 | - | TRBV18 | - | CASSAGYHDSPLHF | TGTGCCAGCTCGGCGGGGTACCACGATTCACCCCTCCACTTT
TRBJ2-7 | - | TRBV18 | - | CASSPTLTYEQYF | TGTGCCAGCTCACCGACTCTTACCTACGAGCAGTACTTC
TRBJ1-5 | - | TRBV28 | - | CASSHFQGHQPQHF | TGTGCCAGCAGTCATTTTCAGGGTCATCAGCCCCAGCATTTT
TRBJ2-2 | - | TRBV4-1 | TRBD1 | CASMGQGNTGELFF | TGCGCCAGCATGGGACAGGGAAATACCGGGGAGCTGTTTTTT
TRBJ2-7 | - | TRBV7-9 | - | CASSSPKASYEQYF | TGTGCCAGCAGCTCCCCGAAAGCGTCGTACGAGCAGTACTTC
TRBJ2-2 | - | TRBV4-2 | - | CASSQSGQVDGELFF | TGTGCCAGCAGCCAATCGGGACAAGTTGACGGGGAGCTGTTTTTT
TRBJ2-5 | - | TRBV6-6 | TRBD1 | CATGQTDQETQYF | TGTGCCACGGGACAGACCGACCAAGAGACCCAGTACTTC
TRBJ1-2 | - | TRBV28 | - | CASSLQGNYGYTF | TGTGCCAGCAGTTTGCAGGGGAACTATGGCTACACCTTC
TRBJ1-2 | - | TRBV10-3 | - | CAISEVGPNYGYTF | TGTGCCATCAGCGAAGTGGGGCCTAACTATGGCTACACCTTC
TRBJ2-6 | - | TRBV4-2 | TRBD1 | CASSQEETGAAGANVLTF | TGTGCCAGCAGCCAAGAGGAGACAGGGGCCGCTGGGGCCAACGTCCTGACTTTC
TRBJ2-1 | - | TRBV5-1 | TRBD1 | CASRDSSYNEQFF | TGCGCCAGTCGGGACAGCTCCTACAATGAGCAGTTCTTC
TRBJ2-7 | - | TRBV19 | TRBD1 | CASSLRDRGYEQYF | TGTGCCAGTAGTCTTCGGGACAGGGGCTACGAGCAGTACTTC
TRBJ2-5 | - | TRBV5-6 | - | CASTSVYQETQYF | TGTGCCAGCACCTCCGTTTATCAAGAGACCCAGTACTTC
TRBJ2-1 | once | TRBV2 | - | CASSGWRDNEQFF | TGTGCCAGCAGTGGTTGGAGGGATAATGAGCAGTTCTTC
TRBJ1-3 | - | TRBV4-1 | TRBD1 | CASTSMTGSGNTIYF | TGCGCCAGCACCTCAATGACAGGGTCTGGAAACACCATATATTTT
TRBJ1-4 | - | TRBV29-1 | - | CSVEDPMRGMGEKLFF | TGCAGCGTTGAAGATCCGATGAGGGGGATGGGAGAAAAACTGTTTTTT
TRBJ2-4 | - | TRBV6-1 | - | CASIQGTTKNIQYF | TGTGCCAGCATCCAGGGGACCACCAAAAACATTCAGTACTTC
TRBJ2-5 | - | TRBV28 | - | CASSSLREDQETQYF | TGTGCCAGCAGTTCCCTGAGGGAGGACCAAGAGACCCAGTACTTC
TRBJ2-5 | - | TRBV5-4 | - | CASSLGEQGWETQYF | TGTGCCAGCAGCTTAGGGGAACAGGGTTGGGAGACCCAGTACTTC
TRBJ2-5 | - | TRBV7-9 | TRBD2 | CASSVLEREGKTQYF | TGTGCCAGCAGCGTACTGGAACGGGAGGGCAAGACCCAGTACTTC
TRBJ2-7 | once | TRBV10-3 | TRBD2 | CAISVVGTSGRDEQYF | TGTGCCATCAGTGTTGTGGGGACTAGCGGGAGAGACGAGCAGTACTTC
TRBJ1-6 | once | TRBV5-5 | TRBD1 | CASSREVPGQGLNSPLHF | TGTGCCAGCAGCCGCGAGGTCCCGGGACAGGGTCTTAATTCACCCCTCCACTTT
TRBJ2-5 | - | TRBV18 | TRBD2 | CASSLPGGGSQETQYF | TGTGCCAGCTCACTCCCGGGAGGGGGTTCCCAAGAGACCCAGTACTTC
TRBJ2-5 | - | TRBV5-4 | - | CASSLALSGSQETQYF | TGTGCCAGCAGCTTGGCTTTAAGCGGAAGCCAAGAGACCCAGTACTTC
TRBJ2-1 | - | TRBV6-1 | - | CASSEAGTGLDEQFF | TGTGCCAGCAGTGAAGCAGGTACAGGATTGGATGAGCAGTTCTTC
TRBJ1-1 | - | TRBV27 | - | CASSSGGVNTEAFF | TGTGCCAGCAGTTCGGGGGGAGTAAACACTGAAGCTTTCTTT
TRBJ2-6 | - | TRBV7-9 | - | CASSTNLAGANVLTF | TGTGCCAGCAGCACAAATCTAGCTGGGGCCAACGTCCTGACTTTC
TRBJ2-5 | - | TRBV18 | - | CASSPGHGETQYF | TGTGCCAGCTCACCGGGGCATGGGGAGACCCAGTACTTC
TRBJ1-2 | - | TRBV25-1 | - | CASRSGPGDYGYTF | TGTGCCAGCAGAAGCGGGCCGGGTGACTATGGCTACACCTTC
TRBJ2-1 | - | TRBV11-3 | TRBD2 | CASSPGLASNEQFF | TGTGCCAGCAGCCCGGGACTAGCTTCCAATGAGCAGTTCTTC
TRBJ2-1 | - | TRBV2 | - | CASRKGAGYNEQFF | TGTGCCAGCAGAAAGGGGGCGGGATACAATGAGCAGTTCTTC
TRBJ2-5 | - | TRBV7-2 | TRBD2 | CASSPPGLAGKETQYF | TGTGCCAGCAGCCCTCCGGGACTAGCGGGTAAAGAGACCCAGTACTTC
TRBJ1-2 | - | TRBV2 | - | CASETWTEDNGYTF | TGTGCCAGCGAAACTTGGACGGAGGATAATGGCTACACCTTC
TRBJ1-1 | few | TRBV7-9 | - | CASSLASTEAFF | TGTGCCAGCAGCTTAGCGTCGACTGAAGCTTTCTTT
TRBJ1-2 | - | TRBV16 | - | CASLYRRDYGYTF | TGTGCCAGCTTATATCGGAGGGACTATGGCTACACCTTC
TRBJ2-2 | - | TRBV19 | - | CASSIPGITGELFF | TGTGCCAGTAGTATCCCCGGGATCACCGGGGAGCTGTTTTTT